The T cell receptor beta chain under discussion was sequenced for a study of lymphopenia after photon versus proton radiotherapy (dated by TCRdb to the late 2010s). Regarding the complete study: The immunological effects of photon versus proton radiation therapy were compared in patients with gastrointestinal tumors who developed high-grade lymphopenia. The study was designed to characterize how the impact on the immune system differs between the two radiation modalities. The cohort comprised approximately 21 patients with gastrointestinal tumors who received either photon or proton therapy and then developed lymphopenia.

About this clone: No antigen is known for it. Base qualities are not at hand, and no much larger clone is one base apart.

Clipping removes 7 bases from V and 2 bases from J, with 10 as the unmatched junction base count. In the germline V gene (reference sequence), CDR1 corresponds to LNHDA and CDR2 to SQIVND. The CDR3, from cysteine to phenylalanine, totals 16 residues. Only the CDR3 region is kept as DNA, spanning 48 bases read in frame from base 1. The library was prepared using the immunoSEQ multiplex PCR assay. T cell repertoires were profiled by deep sequencing of rearranged TCR beta loci, alongside multiparametric flow cytometry. The source is immuneACCESS, and TCRdb retained only in-frame sequences with V and J called. Part of the clones is not carried over; for the studies checked, unresolved V genes explain less than half of this, and the remainder is unexplained. Across this sample there are tens of thousands of clones, with more than 85% seen only once. The ten largest clones represent 8.5% to 14% of the sample.

General study outcomes and caveats: The survival association was assessed only in patients who died, and better survival with proton therapy was presented by the authors as a possibility rather than a demonstrated result. Across the cohort, among patients who died, a greater drop in TCR diversity after the nadir was inversely correlated with overall survival time. After the lymphocyte count nadir, photon-treated repertoires showed oligoclonal expansion, especially of CD8+ Temra cells, which drove the drop in diversity. During treatment, patients who received proton therapy stayed relatively stable, whereas patients who received photon therapy lost naive T cells and TCR diversity and gained effector/memory populations.

This material consisted of peripheral blood, taken from a patient treated with proton-based radiotherapy. The receptor chain draws on TRBV19 and TRBJ1-5, with 8 bases matching TRBD1. This TCR derives from a man older than 75 with esophageal cancer. The CDR3 in this case is CASIDRGGMGNQPQHF. The DNA sequence is TGTGCCAGTATTGACAGGGGCGGTATGGGCAATCAGCCCCAGCATTTT. Extended through the reference TRBV19 and TRBJ1-5 proteins, this CDR3 yields the full variable domain: DGGITQSPKYLFRKEGQNVTLSCEQNLNHDAMYWYRQDPGQGLRLIYYSQIVNDFQKGDIAEGYSVSREKKESFPLTVTSAQKNPTAFYLCASIDRGGMGNQPQHFGDGTRLSIL.